These T cell receptor beta chains were read from a single sample in a study of cytomegalovirus exposure and HLA in healthy donors. Some clones are missing from TCRdb's copy, which holds only in-frame ones; the method was immunoSEQ multiplex PCR. The sample shows roughly 84,000 clones, about 78% of them seen only once. Sequencing was performed on PBMCs. These receptors all come from a man aged 45-65 years in good health and CMV-seronegative. CDR3s leave out the opening cysteine and the closing phenylalanine or tryptophan. Fields, in order: clone size, D gene, J gene, V gene, CDR3 protein. The D gene is left open where the match is weak. Not every row has a clone size; where given, it reads once, few, many or a size class.

few	-	TRBJ2-7	TRBV28	ASSLSTTGYEQY
-	-	TRBJ2-2	TRBV6-6	ASSPLANAGELF
-	-	TRBJ1-6	TRBV10-3	AISKGENNSPLH
-	-	TRBJ1-3	TRBV30	AWSGRLGNTIY
-	TRBD2	TRBJ2-2	TRBV7-7	ATGGSNTGELF
-	-	TRBJ1-3	TRBV10-2	ASSESTAGSSGNTIY
-	-	TRBJ1-1	TRBV15	ATSREAGGRTEAF
-	TRBD1	TRBJ1-1	TRBV2	ASRPDRGDAF
-	-	TRBJ1-1	TRBV13	ASSSPGRNTEAF
-	-	TRBJ1-2	TRBV19	ASSILGPNIYGYT
-	TRBD1	TRBJ2-7	TRBV11-2	ASSLGDREQY
once	-	TRBJ2-7	TRBV9	ASSPGSSYEQY
-	TRBD2	TRBJ2-1	TRBV4-3	ASSQDLAGGPHEQF
-	-	TRBJ2-1	TRBV5-6	ASSLSGLNEQF
once	TRBD1	TRBJ2-3	TRBV5-1	ASSQGQGTDTQY
-	-	TRBJ2-7	TRBV7-2	ASSLNRDYEQY
-	TRBD2	TRBJ2-5	TRBV4-2	ASSQRGGAVKETQY
-	TRBD2	TRBJ2-5	TRBV30	AWSVAGGQQTQY
-	TRBD2	TRBJ2-3	TRBV5-8	ASSRLAKLTTQY
-	-	TRBJ2-7	TRBV30	AWKLKNYYEQY
once	TRBD2	TRBJ2-3	TRBV4-1	ASSPVGGGPPDTQY
-	TRBD2	TRBJ2-5	TRBV7-2	ASSRTSGDQETQY
-	TRBD2	TRBJ2-5	TRBV29-1	SVTGTREETQY
-	-	TRBJ1-2	TRBV11-2	ASSPAGSANYGYT
-	-	TRBJ2-2	TRBV5-5	ASSLAGRVMAGELF
-	-	TRBJ1-6	TRBV11-2	ASSEVVDSYNSPLH
-	-	TRBJ2-5	TRBV9	ASSVGGLQETQY
-	-	TRBJ1-2	TRBV5-1	ASSLVGDYGYT
-	-	TRBJ2-2	TRBV4-1	ASSQEGQNTGELF
-	-	TRBJ2-7	TRBV4-2	ASSQVDSGEQY
few	-	TRBJ1-4	TRBV7-9	ASSPGTRVEKLF
-	TRBD1	TRBJ1-1	TRBV7-2	ASSPWTGGMNTEAF
-	TRBD2	TRBJ2-7	TRBV5-4	ASSFGAGGSSYEQY
-	TRBD1	TRBJ1-1	TRBV30	ACTTGNKAF
-	-	TRBJ1-2	TRBV30	AWVFKGKGGYT
-	-	TRBJ2-1	TRBV2	ASTLYNEQF
-	-	TRBJ1-6	TRBV28	ASSGPGNYSPLH
once	TRBD2	-	TRBV19	ASSAGLVRDEQY
-	-	TRBJ1-5	TRBV6-1	ASSGYNQPQH
-	-	TRBJ1-1	TRBV15	ATSRVLGGYHVGTEAF
-	-	TRBJ2-2	TRBV7-2	ASSFKRGTGELF
-	TRBD1	TRBJ2-1	TRBV7-9	ASSLGGTQEEF